The next 15 T cell receptor beta chains were all read from a single sample in a study of cytomegalovirus exposure and HLA in healthy donors. Researchers ran the PCR with 60 Vbeta and 13 Jbeta primers. TCRdb's table, derived via immunoSEQ multiplex PCR, lists solely in-frame clones and lacks some. The table shows about 150,000 clones, with around 75% occurring only once. Sequencing was performed on PBMCs. The source is a woman aged 40 to 49 in good health and CMV-seronegative.

The genes are TRBV10-3 and TRBJ2-2; possible D gene TRBD1, 6 bases. Deletions cut 7 bases from V and 1 base from J, with 13 bases between. The CDR3 loop spans 15 amino acids. CDR1 and CDR2 from the germline V gene are ENHRY and SYGVKD. The CDR3 sequence: CAIKVGTQNTGELFF. CDR3 nucleotide sequence: TGTGCCATCAAGGTCGGGACACAGAACACCGGGGAGCTGTTTTTT.

This clone was picked up one time. This chain joins TRBV30 and TRBJ1-6; TRBD1 might be the D (6 bases). The germline V gene has CDR1 GTSNPN and CDR2 SVGIG (reference sequence). Trimming shortened V by 0 bases and J by 9 bases, and 15 bases separated the two germline ends. The CDR3 is 15 amino acids. Written as DNA, the CDR3 is TGTGCCTGGAGTGTGTCGGGGGGCCGAACTTCACCCCTCCACTTT. The encoded protein is CAWSVSGGRTSPLHF.

The rearrangement joins TRBV27 to TRBJ2-3; 9 bases map to TRBD2. This CDR3 has 15 residues. V shed 3 bases, J shed 5 bases, and the junction held 6 bases outside the gene matches. The germline V gene has CDR1 MNHEY and CDR2 SMNVEV (reference sequence). The chain's CDR3 is CASSFAGGLVDTQYF. The CDR3 coding sequence is TGTGCCAGCAGTTTTGCGGGGGGGCTGGTAGATACGCAGTATTTT.

The table lists this clone with a few counts. This chain uses TRBV29-1 with TRBJ2-3, with D perhaps TRBD2 (5 bases). The V end lost 4 bases, the J end lost 4 bases, and 6 bases lay between the germline ends. Germline CDR1 reads SQVTM; CDR2 reads ANQGSEA. The CDR3 spans 11 residues. The CDR3 region is CSVGTADTQYF. CDR3 coding DNA: TGCAGCGTTGGGACTGCAGATACGCAGTATTTT.

V and J are TRBV6-1 and TRBJ1-1; D gene ambiguous. Germline CDR1 MNHNS, CDR2 SASEGT. The CDR3 sequence is 13 residues long. Trimming took off 8 bases at V and 0 bases at J, with 10 bases between the two ends. The CDR3 here is CASRESMNTEAFF. The CDR3 DNA is TGTGCCAGCCGCGAAAGCATGAACACTGAAGCTTTCTTT.

This chain links TRBV29-1 with TRBJ2-6; D uncertain. This CDR3 contains 13 residues. Germline values: CDR1 SQVTM, CDR2 ANQGSEA. Trimming took 7 bases from V and 4 from J, leaving 11 bases between them. The CDR3 nucleotides are TGCAGCGCGTCGCGGTCCGGGGCCAACGTCCTGACTTTC. It codes for CSASRSGANVLTF.

The chain is built from TRBV6-1 and TRBJ2-7; 7 bases match TRBD1. This CDR3 contains 14 residues. CDR1 is MNHNS, CDR2 SASEGT, per germline. V dropped 7 bases and J dropped 2; count of bases not matched to a gene: 8. The CDR3 nucleotides are TGTGCCAGCACCGTGGGACAGACTACCTACGAGCAGTACTTC. Translated, it gives CASTVGQTTYEQYF.

This sequence joins TRBV28 and TRBJ1-4, with 9 nucleotides matching TRBD1. Germline trimming cut 6 bases from V and 8 bases from J; bases unmatched to any gene: 10. CDR1 MDHEN and CDR2 SYDVKM come from the germline V gene. The CDR3 is made up of 15 amino acids. CDR3 sequence (DNA): TGTGCCAGCAGGGACAGGGGAGGATTTTGGGAAAAACTGTTTTTT. Translation gives CASRDRGGFWEKLFF.

This chain links TRBV18 with TRBJ2-7, with D perhaps TRBD2 (5 bases). The germline gives CDR1 KGHSH, CDR2 LQKENI. Trimming shortened V by 0 bases and J by 4 bases, and 10 bases separated the two germline ends. This CDR3 spans 14 amino acids. CDR3 loop: CASSPPRARYEQYF. The CDR3 DNA sequence: TGTGCCAGCTCACCACCGAGGGCGCGTTACGAGCAGTACTTC. Full variable domain (rest looked up from reference TRBV18 and TRBJ2-7): NAGVMQNPRHLVRRRGQEARLRCSPMKGHSHVYWYRQLPEEGLKFMVYLQKENIIDESGMPKERFSAEFPKEGPSILRIQQVVRGDSAAYFCASSPPRARYEQYFGPGTRLTVT.

V usage is TRBV6-1 and J usage is TRBJ2-3, with no clear D. The CDR3 covers 15 residues. The V gene lost 3 bases and the J gene lost 5 bases, with 15 bases spanning the gap. Per germline, CDR1 MNHNS and CDR2 SASEGT. The DNA for the CDR3 is TGTGCCAGCAGTGATGGTAGCAGTATAGGAGATACGCAGTATTTT. Amino acid sequence: CASSDGSSIGDTQYF.

The rearrangement links TRBV2 to TRBJ2-2; perhaps TRBD1 as D (6 bases). Trimming left V 3 bases short and J 4 bases short, with 15 bases between. CDR1 is SNHLY, CDR2 FYNNEI, per germline. The CDR3 runs 16 residues. CDR3: CASSDPSRGTTGELFF. The CDR3 bases are TGTGCCAGCAGTGACCCCTCCAGGGGTACCACCGGGGAGCTGTTTTTT.

This clone was detected only once. This chain joins TRBV10-1 and TRBJ1-1; TRBD1 matches at 8 bases. V gave up 6 bases and J gave up 4 bases; unmatched junction bases: 7. Germline V gene sequence: CDR1 WNHNN, CDR2 SYGVQD (reference sequence). The CDR3 has 14 residues. Written as DNA, the CDR3 is TGCGCCAGCAGCTTGACAGGGGCGAGCACTGAAGCTTTCTTT. As protein: CASSLTGASTEAFF.

This clone was found a few times. The chain is built from TRBV29-1 and TRBJ2-3; 9 bases align to TRBD2. CDR3 size: 15 residues. V lost 6 bases to trimming and J lost 2 bases; unmatched junction nucleotides: 9. Germline V gene sequence: CDR1 SQVTM, CDR2 ANQGSEA. In nucleotides, the CDR3 is TGCAGCGTGAGGAGGCTAGCGGGGAACACAGATACGCAGTATTTT. Its protein product is CSVRRLAGNTDTQYF.

The CDR3 DNA reads as TGTGCCAGCAGCCTAAGCGGCCCTGAAGCTTTCTTT. It specifies CASSLSGPEAFF. V is TRBV13 and J is TRBJ1-1; D unresolved. Germline V gene lookup returns CDR1 PRHDT and CDR2 FYEKMQ (reference sequence). CDR3 length: 12 amino acids. V lost 5 bases, J lost 6 bases, and 10 bases lay in between. Full variable domain (remainder filled in from reference TRBV13 and TRBJ1-1): AAGVIQSPRHLIKEKRETATLKCYPIPRHDTVYWYQQGPGQDPQFLISFYEKMQSDKGSIPDRFSAQQFSDYHSELNMSSLELGDSALYFCASSLSGPEAFFGQGTRLTVV.

The chain joins TRBV10-3 to TRBJ2-5; TRBD2 aligns across 8 bases. Germline lookup yields CDR1 ENHRY and CDR2 SYGVKD. The CDR3 has 12 amino acids. Losses at the gene ends were 10 bases for V and 5 bases for J; bases not matched to a gene: 6. The CDR3 DNA sequence: TGTGCCACCGGGGGGGGAGGCGAGACCCAGTACTTC. It yields the protein CATGGGGETQYF.